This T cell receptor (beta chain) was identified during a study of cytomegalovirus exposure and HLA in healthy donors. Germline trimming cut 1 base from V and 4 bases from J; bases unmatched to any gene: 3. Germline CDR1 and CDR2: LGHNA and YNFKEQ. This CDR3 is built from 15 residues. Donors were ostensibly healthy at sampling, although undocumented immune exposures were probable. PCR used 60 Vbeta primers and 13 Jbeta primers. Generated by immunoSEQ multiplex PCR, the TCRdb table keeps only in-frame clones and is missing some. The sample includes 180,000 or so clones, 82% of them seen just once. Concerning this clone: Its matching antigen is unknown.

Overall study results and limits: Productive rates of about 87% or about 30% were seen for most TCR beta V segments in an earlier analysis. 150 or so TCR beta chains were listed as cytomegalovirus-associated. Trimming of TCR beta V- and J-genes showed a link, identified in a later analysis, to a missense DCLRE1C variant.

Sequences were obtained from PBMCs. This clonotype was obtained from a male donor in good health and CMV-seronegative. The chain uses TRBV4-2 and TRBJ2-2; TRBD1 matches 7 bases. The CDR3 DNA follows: TGTGCCAGCAGCCAAGGAACAGGGGTCACCGGGGAGCTGTTTTTT. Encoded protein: CASSQGTGVTGELFF.